This TCR beta chain was documented in a study of blood T cell repertoires in COVID-19. Study in general: Researchers got acute and convalescent COVID-19 samples from the United States, Italy and Spain. PBMCs, B-cell-depleted T cells, or T cells were the source of the cDNA or gDNA that made up the material.

This table comes from immunoSEQ multiplex PCR, and its TCRdb copy is limited to in-frame clones, with some not included. The sample carries 200,000 to 250,000 clones, about 78% recorded once. Germline CDR1 MNHEY, CDR2 SVGEGT. The CDR3 is made up of 15 amino acids. Trimming took 3 bases from V and 0 from J, leaving 9 bases between them. The sequence was collected from a woman in her 70s with acute or convalescent COVID-19. This chain uses TRBV6-2 or TRBV6-3 with TRBJ2-1, with D perhaps matching TRBD1 (5 bases). The sample comprised peripheral blood. The CDR3 sequence is CASSYWGSSYNEQFF. In DNA, the CDR3 is TGTGCCAGCAGTTATTGGGGCTCCTCCTACAATGAGCAGTTCTTC.